What follows is one T cell receptor (beta chain) and its context. This sample stems from a study of blood T cell repertoires in COVID-19. Study as a whole: Sites in the United States, Italy and Spain provided acute and convalescent COVID-19 samples. PBMCs, B-cell-depleted T cells, or T cells provided the cDNA or gDNA that made up the material.

V lost 2 bases to trimming and J lost 9 bases; unmatched junction nucleotides: 4. Per the germline V gene, CDR1 is LNHNV and CDR2 is YYDKDF (reference sequence). This CDR3 is built from 14 residues. In the original processing: Using reference gene primer amplification, nucleated cell counts were estimated. Generated by immunoSEQ multiplex PCR, the TCRdb table keeps only in-frame clones and is missing some. V, J and clone size derive from that table, while D and trimming were established from the DNA sequence. The table lists 150,000 to 200,000 clones, around nine tenths of them singletons, with 3.7% in the top ten.

This receptor was identified in a man between 18 and 35 years old with active or convalescent COVID-19. The chain recombines TRBV15 with TRBJ1-1; 12 nucleotides match TRBD1. The sample taken for sequencing was peripheral blood. In DNA, the CDR3 is TGTGCCACCAGCAGATCCCGGGACAGGGGGCAAGCTTTCTTT. It specifies CATSRSRDRGQAFF. The whole variable domain, remainder taken from reference TRBV15 and TRBJ1-1, is DAMVIQNPRYQVTQFGKPVTLSCSQTLNHNVMYWYQQKSSQAPKLLFHYYDKDFNNEADTPDNFQSRRPNTSFCFLDIRSPGLGDTAMYLCATSRSRDRGQAFFGQGTRLTVV.